The clone carrying this T cell receptor beta chain was seen ten or more times. Its target is not known. The germline CDR1 and CDR2 sequences are LGHNA and YNFKEQ. With 4 bases clipped from V and 0 bases from J, the junction kept 8 bases outside the gene matches. The CDR3 consists of 16 residues. This sample is part of a study of regulatory T cells in long-lasting Graves disease. General study findings and limits: New patients shared fewer public clonotypes (around 880) than persistent patients did (about 3,000). TRBV28 was favored in persistent disease, as were TRBJ1-2 and TRBJ2-5.

The time point is: persistent/refractory GD, antithyroid drugs over 5 years with positive TRAb. TCR sequences were obtained from RNA taken from PBMCs. The authors built TCR beta libraries using iRepertoire HTBI primers and Arm-PCR of CDR3 regions. TCRdb reprocessed the multiplex PCR reads with MiXCR, giving one entry per CDR3 protein. In the table there are approximately 290,000 distinct CDR3 sequences, roughly 21% of which are singletons. The clonotype comes from a female donor with Graves disease. The chain uses TRBV4-2 and TRBJ2-5, with 7 bases identical to TRBD1. The sample in question was peripheral blood mononuclear cells (PBMCs), obtained when the disease was refractory, from a patient treated with antithyroid drugs. CDR3 bases: TGTGCCAGCAGCCGTGGACAGGCTGGCGACCAAGAGACCCAGTACTTC. Translated: CASSRGQAGDQETQYF.